The next 25 T cell receptor beta chains were all read from a single sample in a study of cytomegalovirus exposure and HLA in healthy donors. It was with 60 Vbeta and 13 Jbeta primers that the PCR ran. Using immunoSEQ multiplex PCR, the repertoire was profiled, and TCRdb retains in-frame clones only, with some absent. The data hold around 120,000 clones, with roughly 82% observed a single time. The sequencing sample was made of PBMCs. The receptors stem from a human donor in good health.

A few counts support this clone. The chain links TRBV5-1 to TRBJ2-7; a possible D gene is TRBD1 (6 bases). Germline CDR1 SGHRS, CDR2 YFSETQ. V was pared by 4 bases and J by 0 bases, with 14 bases between. This CDR3 region has 15 residues. The DNA of the CDR3 is TGCGCCAGCAGCCCCGGACAGACGTTCTCCTACGAGCAGTACTTC. Its protein is CASSPGQTFSYEQYF.

The genes are TRBV28 and TRBJ1-1, with 7 bases lining up with TRBD1. The CDR3 is 16 residues long. Per germline, CDR1 MDHEN and CDR2 SYDVKM. Trimming took 2 bases from V and 5 from J; bases not matched to a gene: 11. CDR3 protein: CASSLIGPRGRTEAFF. DNA of the CDR3: TGTGCCAGCAGTTTAATCGGCCCCAGGGGGAGAACTGAAGCTTTCTTT.

V and J are TRBV6-1 and TRBJ2-7, with 7 positions matching TRBD1. The CDR3 length is 13 residues. V gave up 5 bases and J gave up 3 bases; unmatched junction bases: 4. Germline V gene sequence: CDR1 MNHNS, CDR2 SASEGT. The CDR3 spells CASSTGDLYEQYF. CDR3 coding DNA: TGTGCCAGCAGTACAGGGGACCTCTACGAGCAGTACTTC.

The genes are TRBV7-9 and TRBJ2-5; 8 bases are shared with TRBD2. With V trimmed by 6 bases and J by 0 bases, 12 bases remained unmatched. This CDR3 contains 17 residues. The germline V gene encodes CDR1 SEHNR and CDR2 FQNEAQ (reference sequence). The CDR3 loop reads CASSLRTSRTYQETQYF. The CDR3 nucleotides read TGTGCCAGCAGTCTAAGGACTAGCCGGACGTACCAAGAGACCCAGTACTTC.

As regards this clone: The sample carries other DNA sequences with the same CDR3. The chain carries TRBV28 and TRBJ1-5; D is perhaps TRBD1 (6 bases). This CDR3 has 16 amino acids. Between the trimmed V and J ends, which lost 6 bases and 2 bases, there was a span of 17 bases. Germline V CDR1 and CDR2: MDHEN, SYDVKM. The CDR3 spells CASSQTGGFGNQPQHF. The CDR3 bases are TGTGCCAGCAGCCAGACGGGGGGCTTTGGCAATCAGCCCCAGCATTTT.

This sequence joins TRBV5-1 and TRBJ2-5, with D uncertain. The CDR3 runs 12 residues. CDR1 and CDR2 (germline): SGHRS, YFSETQ. Trimming removed 1 base from V and 2 bases from J, with 3 bases in between. CDR3 bases: TGCGCCAGCAGCTTGTTACAAGAGACCCAGTACTTC. It specifies CASSLLQETQYF.

There are a few counts of this clone. The chain recombines TRBV7-6 with TRBJ2-3; 7 nucleotides line up with TRBD1. There are 15 residues in the CDR3. Looked up from germline, CDR1 is SGHVS and CDR2 is FNYEAQ. Trimming at V came to 3 bases and at J to 1 base, leaving 4 bases not matched to a gene. CDR3 sequence (DNA): TGTGCCAGCAGCTTGAGAACAGGGGGCACAGATACGCAGTATTTT. The encoded protein is CASSLRTGGTDTQYF.

This chain links TRBV28 with TRBJ2-1; 7 bases are shared with TRBD1. J gave up 0 bases and V 6 bases, and 5 bases lay outside the gene matches. CDR1 and CDR2 (germline): MDHEN, SYDVKM. This CDR3 spans 15 amino acids. The CDR3 sequence is CASSKQGYSYNEQFF. Here the CDR3 DNA reads TGTGCCAGCAGCAAACAGGGGTACTCCTACAATGAGCAGTTCTTC.

This chain uses TRBV7-9 with TRBJ2-7; 8 bases are a match to TRBD1. Germline assignment: CDR1 SEHNR and CDR2 FQNEAQ (reference sequence). The CDR3 runs 14 residues. V was pared by 5 bases and J by 6 bases, with 9 bases of the junction left unmatched. The CDR3 protein is CASSPDRGASEQYF. The CDR3 DNA sequence: TGTGCCAGCAGCCCTGACAGGGGAGCTTCCGAGCAGTACTTC.

The V and J genes are TRBV5-1 and TRBJ1-1; the match to TRBD1 covers 10 bases. Germline CDR1 SGHRS, CDR2 YFSETQ. Germline trimming cut 0 bases from V and 3 bases from J; bases unmatched to any gene: 8. The length of the CDR3 is 17 residues. The chain's CDR3 is CASSLAGRDRGDTEAFF. CDR3 DNA: TGCGCCAGCAGCTTGGCCGGCCGGGACAGGGGCGACACTGAAGCTTTCTTT. Full variable domain (missing parts from reference TRBV5-1 and TRBJ1-1): KAGVTQTPRYLIKTRGQQVTLSCSPISGHRSVSWYQQTPGQGLQFLFEYFSETQRNKGNFPGRFSGRQFSNSRSEMNVSTLELGDSALYLCASSLAGRDRGDTEAFFGQGTRLTVV.

This chain's CDR3 is CASSYRADRNYGYTF. DNA for the CDR3: TGTGCCAGCAGTTACCGGGCAGACAGAAACTATGGCTACACCTTC. The chain recombines TRBV6-5 with TRBJ1-2, with TRBD1 as a possible D gene (5 bases). Germline assignment: CDR1 MNHEY and CDR2 SVGAGI. CDR3 length equals 15 residues. Between the trimmed V and J ends, which lost 2 bases and 2 bases, there was a span of 12 bases.

Of note for this clone: This specimen includes other DNA sequences encoding the same CDR3. The V call is TRBV29-1, the J call TRBJ1-1; weak D call: TRBD1 (5 bases). V lost 3 bases, J lost 5 bases, and 19 bases lay in between. Germline V gene sequence: CDR1 SQVTM, CDR2 ANQGSEA. The CDR3 spans 15 residues. CDR3 residues: CSVEVGRGEVTEAFF. The CDR3 DNA follows: TGCAGCGTTGAGGTGGGGAGGGGCGAGGTAACTGAAGCTTTCTTT. The full variable domain, its missing parts supplied by reference TRBV29-1 and TRBJ1-1, is SAVISQKPSRDICQRGTSLTIQCQVDSQVTMMFWYRQQPGQSLTLIATANQGSEATYESGFVIDKFPISRPNLTFSTLTVSNMSPEDSSIYLCSVEVGRGEVTEAFFGQGTRLTVV.

The V gene is TRBV18, the J gene TRBJ1-1; 7 bases map to TRBD1. In germline, CDR1 is KGHSH, CDR2 LQKENI. The CDR3 extends over 14 amino acids. Trimming at V came to 3 bases and at J to 3 bases, leaving 4 bases not matched to a gene. CDR3 amino acids: CASSPSTGHTEAFF. CDR3 coding DNA: TGTGCCAGCTCACCGTCGACAGGGCACACTGAAGCTTTCTTT.

The chain carries TRBV11-2 and TRBJ2-1, with D possibly being TRBD2 (5 bases). Germline V CDR1 and CDR2: SGHAT, FQNNGV. CDR3 length: 14 residues. V was trimmed by 5 bases and J by 1 base, leaving 9 bases between them. The CDR3 loop reads CASSPPGSYNEQFF. CDR3 sequence (DNA): TGTGCCAGCAGCCCGCCGGGGTCCTACAATGAGCAGTTCTTC.

The chain carries TRBV11-2 and TRBJ2-2; D call uncertain. CDR3 length: 15 residues. Germline lookup yields CDR1 SGHAT and CDR2 FQNNGV. Trimming removed 5 bases from V and 1 base from J, with 11 bases in between. The DNA of the CDR3 is TGTGCCAGCAGCCGACTCGTCGGGAACACCGGGGAGCTGTTTTTT. It yields the protein CASSRLVGNTGELFF.

The chain has TRBV27 and TRBJ1-2; TRBD1 aligns across 10 bases. J was trimmed by 8 bases and V by 6 bases; bases with no gene match: 6. CDR3 length equals 13 residues. CDR1 and CDR2 from the germline V gene are MNHEY and SMNVEV (reference sequence). CDR3 sequence: CASRGQGNWGYTF. As DNA, the CDR3 is TGTGCCAGCAGGGGACAGGGGAACTGGGGCTACACCTTC.

This clone has a handful of counts. The chain carries TRBV9 and TRBJ2-2; D ambiguous. Germline CDR1 and CDR2: SGDLS and YYNGEE. The V end lost 0 bases, the J end lost 0 bases, and 6 bases lay between the germline ends. CDR3 length: 15 residues. In DNA form, the CDR3 reads TGTGCCAGCAGCGTAGTGCAGACGAACACCGGGGAGCTGTTTTTT. It specifies CASSVVQTNTGELFF.

The V gene is TRBV5-1, the J gene TRBJ2-3; tentatively, D is TRBD1 (6 bases). V dropped 2 bases and J dropped 2 bases, with 15 bases sitting between them. There are 16 residues in the CDR3. Germline values: CDR1 SGHRS, CDR2 YFSETQ. The CDR3 protein is CASSFTGMVPTDTQYF. CDR3 coding DNA: TGCGCCAGCAGCTTCACAGGGATGGTACCCACAGATACGCAGTATTTT.

The rearrangement uses TRBV5-4 and TRBJ2-5; TRBD2 aligns across 11 bases. V shed 0 bases and J 11 bases; nucleotides not matched to a gene: 6. The germline V gene has CDR1 SGHNT and CDR2 YYREEE (reference sequence). The CDR3 has 14 amino acids. Here the CDR3 DNA reads TGTGCCAGCAGCTTGGAGGGTAGCGGGAGGGGGCAGTACTTC. As protein: CASSLEGSGRGQYF.

The chain employs TRBV5-1 and TRBJ2-1, with 8 positions matching TRBD2. V dropped 2 bases and J dropped 2; count of bases not matched to a gene: 6. The V gene's germline CDR1 is SGHRS and CDR2 YFSETQ. The CDR3 sequence is 16 residues long. The CDR3 protein is CASSFTGLAPYNEQFF. DNA of the CDR3: TGCGCCAGCAGCTTTACTGGACTAGCCCCCTACAATGAGCAGTTCTTC. The whole variable domain, filled in from reference TRBV5-1 and TRBJ2-1, reads KAGVTQTPRYLIKTRGQQVTLSCSPISGHRSVSWYQQTPGQGLQFLFEYFSETQRNKGNFPGRFSGRQFSNSRSEMNVSTLELGDSALYLCASSFTGLAPYNEQFFGPGTRLTVL.

This chain uses TRBV5-1 with TRBJ2-3, with D perhaps matching TRBD1 (6 bases). Germline V gives CDR1 SGHRS, CDR2 YFSETQ. The V and J ends lost 2 bases and 4 bases respectively, with 14 bases between them. The CDR3 is 15 residues long. The CDR3 protein is CASSFPTGNADTQYF. Here the CDR3 DNA reads TGCGCCAGCAGCTTTCCCACAGGGAACGCAGATACGCAGTATTTT.

This clone was picked up a small number of times. This clone may be a read error of a much larger clone one base away. The CDR3 coding sequence is TGCGCCAGCAGCCAAGTATGGTTCGGGGGAATGAACACTGAAGCTTTCTTT. Its translation is CASSQVWFGGMNTEAFF. The chain recombines TRBV4-1 with TRBJ1-1; D perhaps matches TRBD1 (5 bases). Germline assignment: CDR1 MGHRA and CDR2 YSYEKL. Trimming stripped 1 base from V and 0 bases from J, with 15 bases between. This CDR3 has 17 residues.

Remarks on this clone: Other DNA sequences in this sample translate to the same CDR3. This sequence joins TRBV6-5 and TRBJ2-1; 9 bases line up with TRBD1. CDR3 length: 15 amino acids. CDR1 is MNHEY, CDR2 SVGAGI, per germline. Germline trimming cut 2 bases from V and 4 bases from J; bases unmatched to any gene: 3. CDR3 sequence reads: CASSYGQGPYNEQFF. CDR3 nucleotides: TGTGCCAGCAGTTACGGACAGGGGCCTTACAATGAGCAGTTCTTC.

This clone occurred a few times. The chain joins TRBV5-1 to TRBJ1-3, with D hard to call. The CDR3 covers 16 residues. The germline V and J ends were trimmed by 0 bases and 0 bases, with 10 bases remaining between them. Germline loops: CDR1 SGHRS, CDR2 YFSETQ. The CDR3 region is CASSLGADFSGNTIYF. Written as DNA, the CDR3 is TGCGCCAGCAGCTTGGGAGCAGACTTCTCTGGAAACACCATATATTTT.

This CDR3 is CASSETGQGDQPQHF. CDR3 DNA: TGTGCCAGCAGTGAAACGGGACAGGGAGACCAGCCCCAGCATTTT. V and J are TRBV2 and TRBJ1-5, with 9 bases identical to TRBD1. The V and J ends lost 2 bases and 7 bases, in that order; junction bases with no gene match: 6. The germline CDR1 and CDR2 sequences are SNHLY and FYNNEI. This CDR3 is 15 amino acids long.